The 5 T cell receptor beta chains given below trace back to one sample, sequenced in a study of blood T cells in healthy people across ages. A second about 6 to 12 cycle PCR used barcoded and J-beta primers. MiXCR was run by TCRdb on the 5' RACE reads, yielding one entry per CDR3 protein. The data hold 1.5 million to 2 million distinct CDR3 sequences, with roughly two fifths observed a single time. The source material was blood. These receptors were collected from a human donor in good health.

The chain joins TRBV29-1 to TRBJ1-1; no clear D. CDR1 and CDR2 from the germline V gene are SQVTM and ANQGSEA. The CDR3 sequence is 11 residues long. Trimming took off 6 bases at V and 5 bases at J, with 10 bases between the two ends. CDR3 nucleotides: TGCAGCGTGCGAACCGAGACTGAAGCTTTCTTT. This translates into CSVRTETEAFF.

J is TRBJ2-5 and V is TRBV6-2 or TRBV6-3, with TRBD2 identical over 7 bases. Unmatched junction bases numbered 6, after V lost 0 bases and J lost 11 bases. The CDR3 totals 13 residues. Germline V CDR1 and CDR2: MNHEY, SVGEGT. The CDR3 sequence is CASSYSGTTPQYF. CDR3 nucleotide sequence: TGTGCCAGCAGTTACTCTGGGACTACACCGCAGTACTTC.

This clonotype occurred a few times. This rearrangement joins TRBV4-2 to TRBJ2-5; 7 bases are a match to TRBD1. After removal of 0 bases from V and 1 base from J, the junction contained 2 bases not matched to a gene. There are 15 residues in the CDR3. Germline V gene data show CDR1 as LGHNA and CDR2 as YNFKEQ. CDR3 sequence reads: CASSQEGQFQETQYF. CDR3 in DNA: TGTGCCAGCAGCCAAGAGGGACAGTTCCAAGAGACCCAGTACTTC.

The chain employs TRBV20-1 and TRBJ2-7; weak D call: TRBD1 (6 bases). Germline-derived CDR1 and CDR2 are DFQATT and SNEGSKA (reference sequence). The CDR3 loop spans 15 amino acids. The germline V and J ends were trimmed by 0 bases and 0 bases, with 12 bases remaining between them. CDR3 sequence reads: CSARDWRTVSYEQYF. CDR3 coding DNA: TGCAGTGCTAGAGATTGGAGGACAGTCTCCTACGAGCAGTACTTC.

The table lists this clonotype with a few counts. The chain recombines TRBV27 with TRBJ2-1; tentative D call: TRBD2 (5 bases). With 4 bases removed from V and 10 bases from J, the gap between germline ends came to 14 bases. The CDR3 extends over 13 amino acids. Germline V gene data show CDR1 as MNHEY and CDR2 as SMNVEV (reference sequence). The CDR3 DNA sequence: TGTGCCAGCAGTTCTAGCTCAGGAGAGGAGCAGTTCTTC. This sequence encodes CASSSSSGEEQFF.